The entry that follows covers one T cell receptor beta chain sequence. What it recognizes is unknown. Between about 19 and 34 mg of unsorted bulk tissue served as the source from which RNA and DNA were co-extracted. Sampling of every tumor involved five separate regions. These included the tumor centre. The data originate from a study of tumor-infiltrating lymphocytes in primary liver carcinoma. Findings and limits, study-wide: Pairs comparing tumor with adjacent tissue or blood overlapped less than pairs drawn from tumor regions. Significantly greater top-250-clone fractions characterized tumors relative to blood (p = 0.039). Only about 8-24% of top clones showed up in all five tumor regions.

A constant-region primer served to make TCR beta cDNA from about 500 ng total RNA. Investigators got TCR beta libraries out of three nested multiplex PCR rounds, done with slightly modified ARM-PCR. TCRdb called the multiplex PCR reads again in MiXCR, with one record for every CDR3 protein. The sample lists more than 30,000 distinct CDR3 sequences; 70% to 80% were seen once. Sequencing used liver tumor tissue from sampling region 5. Stated subset: tumor region T5, tumor centre. The TCR comes from a man aged 40-50 years with primary liver carcinoma and hepatitis B virus infection.

As DNA, the CDR3 is TGCATCGCGAGCCCGGGACAGCATACAGATACGCAGTATTTT. This gives the protein CIASPGQHTDTQYF. The chain recombines TRBV29-1 with TRBJ2-3, with 7 nucleotides matching TRBD1. The CDR3 loop spans 14 amino acids. Germline CDR1 is SQVTM and CDR2 is ANQGSEA.